These 12 T cell receptor beta chains were all obtained from the same sample, sequenced in a study of cytomegalovirus exposure and HLA in healthy donors. TCRdb's table, derived via immunoSEQ multiplex PCR, lists solely in-frame clones and lacks some. The sample shows about 73,000 clones, around 95% of them seen only once. The sample consisted of PBMCs. The receptors were gathered from a man between 18 and 29 years old in good health and CMV-seronegative.

This rearrangement joins TRBV28 to TRBJ1-2; maybe TRBD1 (6 bases). The CDR3 has 17 amino acids. V lost 5 bases, J lost 4 bases, and 23 bases lay in between. Germline CDR1 is MDHEN and CDR2 is SYDVKM. The CDR3, as DNA: TGTGCCAGCAGTGGGGGCCAGGCGAGCCACAGAGGCTATGGCTACACCTTC. Its translation is CASSGGQASHRGYGYTF.

This chain uses TRBV29-1 with TRBJ2-2; D perhaps matches TRBD2 (5 bases). Germline loops: CDR1 SQVTM, CDR2 ANQGSEA. CDR3 length equals 13 residues. Deletions cut 0 bases from V and 4 bases from J, with 6 bases between. The CDR3 coding sequence is TGCAGCGTTGAAGAAAGCGGCACCGGGGAGCTGTTTTTT. This codes for CSVEESGTGELFF.

J is TRBJ2-5 and V is TRBV7-8; 13 nucleotides line up with TRBD2. The CDR3 loop spans 17 amino acids. The J segment lost 5 bases and the V segment lost 5 bases, leaving 11 bases of the junction unmatched. Germline values: CDR1 SGHVS, CDR2 FQNEAQ. The CDR3 sequence: CASSVRLAGGGGETQYF. The CDR3 nucleotides are TGTGCCAGCAGCGTGCGACTAGCGGGGGGCGGAGGGGAGACCCAGTACTTC.

Written as DNA, the CDR3 is TGCGCCAGCATCCCGGAGACAGGGGAGGGAAGGGCTTTCTTT. Residues: CASIPETGEGRAFF. The J gene is TRBJ1-1, the V gene TRBV5-1; TRBD1 aligns across 8 bases. The CDR3 consists of 14 residues. The J segment lost 11 bases and the V segment lost 6 bases, leaving 15 bases of the junction unmatched. Germline V gives CDR1 SGHRS, CDR2 YFSETQ.

DNA of the CDR3: TGCGCCAGCAGCCCCGGTCACAATGAGCAGTTCTTC. Its translation is CASSPGHNEQFF. This rearrangement joins TRBV4-1 to TRBJ2-1; D unresolved. Germline assignment: CDR1 MGHRA and CDR2 YSYEKL. The CDR3 sequence is 12 residues long. Deletions cut 4 bases from V and 5 bases from J, with 6 bases between.

The V gene is TRBV6-4, the J gene TRBJ2-2; D is perhaps TRBD1 (6 bases). This CDR3 is built from 14 residues. Germline V gives CDR1 MRHNA, CDR2 SNTAGT. The V and J ends lost 8 bases and 3 bases respectively, with 13 bases between them. CDR3 region: CASREGVHTGELFF. The CDR3 DNA is TGTGCCAGCCGAGAGGGGGTACACACCGGGGAGCTGTTTTTT.

This clone was seen only once. The chain is built from TRBV11-2 and TRBJ1-2, with 7 bases aligning to TRBD1. The J segment lost 1 base and the V segment lost 3 bases, leaving 11 bases of the junction unmatched. The CDR3 runs to 17 residues. Germline CDR1 is SGHAT and CDR2 is FQNNGV. CDR3 amino acids: CASSFWTGPEINYGYTF. CDR3 DNA: TGTGCCAGCAGCTTCTGGACAGGACCCGAGATTAACTATGGCTACACCTTC.

The rearrangement links TRBV12-5 to TRBJ2-5; the D gene is possibly TRBD1 (6 bases). Germline values: CDR1 LGHNT, CDR2 FRNRAP. The CDR3 extends over 15 amino acids. Trimming cost V 6 bases and J 5 bases, with 19 bases left between them. This CDR3 is CASGNVPPTGETQYF. As DNA, the CDR3 is TGTGCTAGTGGGAATGTCCCCCCCACAGGGGAGACCCAGTACTTC.

This clone was detected only once. This rearrangement joins TRBV6-5 to TRBJ2-3; 9 positions match TRBD1. The trim removed 4 bases at V and 0 bases at J, leaving 5 bases unmatched. The germline gives CDR1 MNHEY, CDR2 SVGAGI. The CDR3 has 16 amino acids. The CDR3 loop is CASSSGDRASTDTQYF. The CDR3 DNA reads as TGTGCCAGCAGTTCGGGGGACAGGGCAAGCACAGATACGCAGTATTTT.

V is TRBV27 and J is TRBJ2-3, with D unresolved. Germline-derived CDR1 and CDR2 are MNHEY and SMNVEV (reference sequence). V gave up 2 bases and J gave up 2 bases, with 5 bases separating them. The CDR3 is made up of 13 amino acids. CDR3 bases: TGTGCCAGCAGTTTAGTAGACACAGATACGCAGTATTTT. This translates into CASSLVDTDTQYF.

The chain carries TRBV6-6 and TRBJ1-2; D is possibly TRBD1 (5 bases). This CDR3 is built from 12 residues. V was shortened by 6 bases and J by 6 bases, with 11 bases between the two germline ends. The germline gives CDR1 MNHNY, CDR2 SVGAGI (reference sequence). CDR3 region: CASSQKGNGYTF. CDR3 sequence (DNA): TGTGCCAGCAGCCAAAAGGGGAATGGCTACACCTTC.

The CDR3 is CASSSTAMNTEAFF. CDR3 DNA sequence: TGTGCCAGCAGTTCGACTGCGATGAACACTGAAGCTTTCTTT. The chain has TRBV6-6 and TRBJ1-1; unclear D gene. Trimming removed 4 bases from V and 0 bases from J, with 9 bases in between. The CDR3 covers 14 residues. CDR1 and CDR2 from the germline V gene are MNHNY and SVGAGI (reference sequence).